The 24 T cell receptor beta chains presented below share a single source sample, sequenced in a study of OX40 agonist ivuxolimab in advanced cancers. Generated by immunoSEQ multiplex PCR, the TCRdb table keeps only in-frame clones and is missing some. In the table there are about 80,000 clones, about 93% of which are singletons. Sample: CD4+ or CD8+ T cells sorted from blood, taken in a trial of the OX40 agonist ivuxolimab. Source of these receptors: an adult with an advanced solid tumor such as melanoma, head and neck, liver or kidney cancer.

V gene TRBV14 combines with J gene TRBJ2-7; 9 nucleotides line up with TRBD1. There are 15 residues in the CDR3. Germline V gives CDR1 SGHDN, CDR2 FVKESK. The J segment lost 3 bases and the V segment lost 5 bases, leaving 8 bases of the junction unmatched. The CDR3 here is CASSSQWTGVYEQYF. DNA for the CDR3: TGTGCCAGCAGCTCCCAATGGACAGGGGTCTACGAGCAGTACTTC.

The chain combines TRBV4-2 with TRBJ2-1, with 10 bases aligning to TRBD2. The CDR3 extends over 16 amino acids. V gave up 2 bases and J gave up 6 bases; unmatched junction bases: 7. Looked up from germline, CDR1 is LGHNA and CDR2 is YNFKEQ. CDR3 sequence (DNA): TGTGCCAGCAGCCAAAGCGGTGGACTAGCGGCCAATGAGCAGTTCTTC. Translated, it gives CASSQSGGLAANEQFF.

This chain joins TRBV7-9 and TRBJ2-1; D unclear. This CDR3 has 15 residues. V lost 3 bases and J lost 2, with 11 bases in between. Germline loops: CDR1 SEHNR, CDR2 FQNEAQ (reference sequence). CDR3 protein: CASSLLADTYNEQFF. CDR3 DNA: TGTGCCAGCAGCTTGTTGGCGGATACCTACAATGAGCAGTTCTTC.

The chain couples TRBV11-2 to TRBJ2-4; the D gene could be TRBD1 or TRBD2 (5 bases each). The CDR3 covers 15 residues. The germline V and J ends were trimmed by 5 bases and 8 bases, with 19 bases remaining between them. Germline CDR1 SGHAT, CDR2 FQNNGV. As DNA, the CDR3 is TGTGCCAGCAGCCCCGGGGTCTCAACAGGCGACATTCAGTACTTC. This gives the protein CASSPGVSTGDIQYF.

CDR3 amino acids: CASGLRAGDTEAFF. For the CDR3, the DNA is TGCGCCAGCGGACTAAGGGCTGGGGACACTGAAGCTTTCTTT. The chain combines TRBV5-1 with TRBJ1-1; D ambiguous. Trimming removed 7 bases at V and 3 bases at J, with 16 bases between. The germline gives CDR1 SGHRS, CDR2 YFSETQ. The CDR3 length is 14 residues.

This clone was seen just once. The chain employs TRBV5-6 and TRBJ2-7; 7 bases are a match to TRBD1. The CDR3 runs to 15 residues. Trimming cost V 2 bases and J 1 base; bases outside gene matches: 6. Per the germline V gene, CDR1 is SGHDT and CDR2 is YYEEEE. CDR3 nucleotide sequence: TGTGCCAGCAGCTTTCGAAACAGGGGATCCTACGAGCAGTACTTC. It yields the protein CASSFRNRGSYEQYF.

CDR3 coding DNA: TGCGCCAGCAGCTTTGTGCCACTAGGCCTAGGGGAGACCCAGTACTTC. Translating it yields CASSFVPLGLGETQYF. The chain couples TRBV5-1 to TRBJ2-5; the D gene is possibly TRBD2 (5 bases). Germline CDR1 is SGHRS and CDR2 is YFSETQ. The V and J ends lost 2 bases and 5 bases respectively, with 19 bases between them. The CDR3 runs 16 residues.

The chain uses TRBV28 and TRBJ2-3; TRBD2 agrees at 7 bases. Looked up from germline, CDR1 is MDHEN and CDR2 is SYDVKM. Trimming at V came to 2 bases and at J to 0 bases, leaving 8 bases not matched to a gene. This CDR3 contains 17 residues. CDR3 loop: CASSLNPTGGSTDTQYF. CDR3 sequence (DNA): TGTGCCAGCAGTTTAAACCCAACGGGGGGTAGCACAGATACGCAGTATTTT.

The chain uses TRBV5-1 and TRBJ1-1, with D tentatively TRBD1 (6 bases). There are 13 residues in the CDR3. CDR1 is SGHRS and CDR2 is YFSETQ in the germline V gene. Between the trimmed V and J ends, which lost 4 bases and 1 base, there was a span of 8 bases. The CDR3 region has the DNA TGCGCCAGCAGCCAGGGGCGGAACACTGAAGCTTTCTTT. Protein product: CASSQGRNTEAFF.

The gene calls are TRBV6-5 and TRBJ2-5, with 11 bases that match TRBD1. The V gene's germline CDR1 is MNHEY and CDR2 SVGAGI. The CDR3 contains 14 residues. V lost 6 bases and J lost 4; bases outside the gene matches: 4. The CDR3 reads CASRGQGGRETQYF. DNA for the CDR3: TGTGCCAGCAGGGGACAGGGGGGTCGAGAGACCCAGTACTTC.

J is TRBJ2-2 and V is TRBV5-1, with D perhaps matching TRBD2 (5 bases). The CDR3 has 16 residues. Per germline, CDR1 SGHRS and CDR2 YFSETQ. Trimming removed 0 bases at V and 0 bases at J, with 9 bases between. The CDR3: CASSLAAGANTGELFF. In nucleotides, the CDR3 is TGCGCCAGCAGCTTGGCCGCGGGCGCGAACACCGGGGAGCTGTTTTTT.

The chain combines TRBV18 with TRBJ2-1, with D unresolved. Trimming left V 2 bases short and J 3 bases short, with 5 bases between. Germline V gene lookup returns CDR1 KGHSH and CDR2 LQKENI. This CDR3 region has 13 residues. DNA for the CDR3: TGTGCCAGCTCACCAGGAAACTACAATGAGCAGTTCTTC. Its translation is CASSPGNYNEQFF.

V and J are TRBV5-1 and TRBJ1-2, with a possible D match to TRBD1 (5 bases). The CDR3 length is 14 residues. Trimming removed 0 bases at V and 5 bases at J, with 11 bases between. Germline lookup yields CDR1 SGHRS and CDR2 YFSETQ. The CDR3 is CASSLETSGYGYTF. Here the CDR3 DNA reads TGCGCCAGCAGCTTGGAGACTTCAGGGTATGGCTACACCTTC.

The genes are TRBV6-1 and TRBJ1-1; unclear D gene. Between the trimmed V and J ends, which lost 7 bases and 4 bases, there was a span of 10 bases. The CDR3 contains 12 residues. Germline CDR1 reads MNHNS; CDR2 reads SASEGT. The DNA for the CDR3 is TGTGCCAGCATTCGGGGAGGCACTGAAGCTTTCTTT. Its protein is CASIRGGTEAFF.

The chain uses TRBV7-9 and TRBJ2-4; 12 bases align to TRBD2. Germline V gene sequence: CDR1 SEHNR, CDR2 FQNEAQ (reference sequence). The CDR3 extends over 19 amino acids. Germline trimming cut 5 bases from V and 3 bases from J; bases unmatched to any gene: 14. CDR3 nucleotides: TGTGCCAGCAGCCAATCTAGCGGGAGGGCCGCGGAGGACAAAAACATTCAGTACTTC. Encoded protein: CASSQSSGRAAEDKNIQYF.

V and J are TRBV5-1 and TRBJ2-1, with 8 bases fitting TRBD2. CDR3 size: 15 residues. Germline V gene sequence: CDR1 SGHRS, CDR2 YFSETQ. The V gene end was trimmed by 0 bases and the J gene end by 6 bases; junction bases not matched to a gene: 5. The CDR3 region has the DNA TGCGCCAGCAGCTTGGTTACTAGCGGCACCAATGAGCAGTTCTTC. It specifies CASSLVTSGTNEQFF.

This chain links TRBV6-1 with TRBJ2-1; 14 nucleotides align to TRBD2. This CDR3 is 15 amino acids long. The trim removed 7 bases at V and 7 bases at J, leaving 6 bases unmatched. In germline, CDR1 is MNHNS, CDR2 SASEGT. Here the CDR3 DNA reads TGTGCCAGCAAGAGACTAGCGGGGGGGTATAATGAGCAGTTCTTC. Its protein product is CASKRLAGGYNEQFF.

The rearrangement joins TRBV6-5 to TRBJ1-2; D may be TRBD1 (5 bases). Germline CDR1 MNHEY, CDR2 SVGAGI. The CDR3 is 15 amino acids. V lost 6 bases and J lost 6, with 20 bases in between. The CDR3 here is CASSLEGIRGHGYTF. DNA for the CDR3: TGTGCCAGCAGCCTGGAGGGCATCCGGGGACATGGCTACACCTTC.

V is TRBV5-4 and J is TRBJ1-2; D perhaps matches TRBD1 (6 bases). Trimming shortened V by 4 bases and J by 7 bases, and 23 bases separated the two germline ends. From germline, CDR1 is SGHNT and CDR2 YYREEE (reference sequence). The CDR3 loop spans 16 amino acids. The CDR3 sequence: CASSPAQDSNQGGYTF. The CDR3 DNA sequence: TGTGCCAGCAGCCCGGCACAGGACAGTAACCAGGGTGGCTACACCTTC.

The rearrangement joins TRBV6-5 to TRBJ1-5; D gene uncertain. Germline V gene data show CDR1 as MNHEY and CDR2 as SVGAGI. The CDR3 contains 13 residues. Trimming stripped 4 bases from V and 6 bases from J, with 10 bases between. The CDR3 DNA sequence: TGTGCCAGCAGTTCCTCAGCCTTTCAGCCCCAGCATTTT. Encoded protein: CASSSSAFQPQHF.

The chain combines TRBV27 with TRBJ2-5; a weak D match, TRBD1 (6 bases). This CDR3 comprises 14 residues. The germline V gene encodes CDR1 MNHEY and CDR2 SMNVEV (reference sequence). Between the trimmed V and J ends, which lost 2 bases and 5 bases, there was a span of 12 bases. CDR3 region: CASSLGARGETQYF. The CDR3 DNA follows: TGTGCCAGCAGTTTAGGCGCAAGGGGGGAGACCCAGTACTTC.

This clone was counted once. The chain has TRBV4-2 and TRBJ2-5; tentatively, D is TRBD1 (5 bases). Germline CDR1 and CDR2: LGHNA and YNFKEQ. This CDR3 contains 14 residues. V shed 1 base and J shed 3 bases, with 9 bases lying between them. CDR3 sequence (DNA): TGTGCCAGCAGCCAAGGCTTACAGGAAGAGACCCAGTACTTC. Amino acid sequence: CASSQGLQEETQYF.

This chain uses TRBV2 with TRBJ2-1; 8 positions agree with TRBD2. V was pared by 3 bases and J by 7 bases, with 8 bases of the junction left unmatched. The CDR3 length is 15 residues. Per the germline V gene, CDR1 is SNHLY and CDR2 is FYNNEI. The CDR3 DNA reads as TGTGCCAGCAGTGACGTCCGGGGGGGCTTTAATGAGCAGTTCTTC. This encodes CASSDVRGGFNEQFF. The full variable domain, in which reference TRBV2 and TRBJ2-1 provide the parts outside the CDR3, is EPEVTQTPSHQVTQMGQEVILRCVPISNHLYFYWYRQILGQKVEFLVSFYNNEISEKSEIFDDQFSVERPDGSNFTLKIRSTKLEDSAMYFCASSDVRGGFNEQFFGPGTRLTVL.

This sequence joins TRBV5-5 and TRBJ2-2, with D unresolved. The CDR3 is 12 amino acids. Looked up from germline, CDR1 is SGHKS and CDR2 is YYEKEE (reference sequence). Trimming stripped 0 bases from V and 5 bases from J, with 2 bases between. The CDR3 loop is CASSLETGELFF. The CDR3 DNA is TGTGCCAGCAGCTTGGAAACCGGGGAGCTGTTTTTT.